This T cell receptor (beta chain) was identified in a study of blood T cells in healthy people across ages. Losses at the gene ends were 7 bases for V and 12 bases for J; bases not matched to a gene: 7. CDR1 is MNHNS, CDR2 SASEGT, per germline. The CDR3 covers 12 residues. PCR was performed a second time for about 6 to 11 cycles using a sample-barcoded 5' primer and a J-beta primer mix. TCRdb redid the calling of the 5' RACE reads with MiXCR, one entry per CDR3 protein. The sample has hundreds of thousands of distinct CDR3 sequences, about 52% seen once. This clonotype has more than one count but fewer than ten.

Specimen: blood. The origin of this receptor is a woman aged 55-69 years in good health. V gene TRBV6-1 combines with J gene TRBJ1-4, with 8 bases that match TRBD1. The CDR3 loop is CASTTGTGELFF. In DNA form, the CDR3 reads TGTGCCAGCACCACCGGGACAGGCGAACTGTTTTTT.